The rows below give T cell receptor beta chains drawn from one sample of a study of read filtering for tumor transcriptome and immune sequencing. TCRdb analysed the reads with MiXCR anew, one entry per CDR3 protein. The sample has 35,000 to 50,000 distinct CDR3 sequences; around 20% are singletons. The sample was a population of CD138-negative cells sorted from bone marrow. The receptors stem from a donor at least 40 years old with multiple myeloma. Both conserved end residues are part of each CDR3. D genes are given only for firm matches. Size is omitted from some rows. Given values are once, few, many or a class for expanded clones.

>TRBV18|TRBJ2-2|few|.
TGTGCCAGCTCACCCCGTGATCGGACCGGGGAGCTGTTTTTT
CASSPRDRTGELFF
>TRBV2|TRBJ2-7|few|.
TGTGCCAGCAACCGGGACCCCCCGGCGAAGTACTTC
CASNRDPPAKYF
>TRBV7-9|TRBJ2-7|.|.
TGTGCCAGCAGCTTTCCCCTGAGCTCCTACGAGCAGTACTTC
CASSFPLSSYEQYF
>TRBV20-1|TRBJ2-3|many|.
TGCAGTGCTAGAAGTGCCGGGACTAGCACAGATACGCAGTATTTT
CSARSAGTSTDTQYF
>TRBV20-1|TRBJ2-1|.|TRBD2
TGCAGTGAGTCCGCTAGCGGGAGGCGTGAGCAGTTCTTC
CSESASGRREQFF
>TRBV7-2|TRBJ2-5|many|TRBD2
TGTGCCAGCAAACCCCGGGTAGCGGGAGTGGAGACCCAGTACTTC
CASKPRVAGVETQYF
>TRBV7-2|TRBJ1-6|medium-sized|.
TGTGCCAGCAGCTTAGGTTCACCCCTCCACTTT
CASSLGSPLHF
>TRBV28|TRBJ1-1|many|TRBD1
TGTGCCAGCAGGAGAACAGGGGGCAATCGTGAAGCTTTCTTT
CASRRTGGNREAFF
>TRBV7-2|TRBJ2-4|many|.
TGTGCCAGCAGCCCAAGTGGCGGGACCTTAAAAAACATTCAGTACTTC
CASSPSGGTLKNIQYF
>TRBV20-1|TRBJ2-1|.|.
TGCTGTGCTGAATCGAGAGTCTACAATGAGCAGTTCTTC
CCAESRVYNEQFF
>TRBV19|TRBJ1-1|many|.
TGTGCCAGTACCTGGGGGGGCAGGAACACTGAAGCTTTCTTT
CASTWGGRNTEAFF
>TRBV9|TRBJ1-6|many|.
TGTGCCAGCAGCACTATAGACGGGGAGGATAATTCACCCCTCCACTTT
CASSTIDGEDNSPLHF
>TRBV5-1|TRBJ2-2|many|TRBD2
TGCGCCAGCAGCTCTAGCGGAACGAACACCGGGGAGCTGTTTTTT
CASSSSGTNTGELFF
>TRBV10-3|TRBJ2-2|few|TRBD1
TGTGCCATCACCACAACCCGGGACAGCAACACCGGGGAGCTGTTTTTT
CAITTTRDSNTGELFF
>TRBV3-1|TRBJ1-1|many|.
TGTGCCAGCAGCCAAGTACTCGGGTTGAACACTGAAGCTTTCTTT
CASSQVLGLNTEAFF
>TRBV20-1|TRBJ1-6|many|TRBD1
TGCAGTGCTAGCGAGCCGACAGGGGGTAGTTCACCCCTCCACTTT
CSASEPTGGSSPLHF
>TRBV13|TRBJ2-1|many|.
TGTGCCAGCAGCGAGGGGGGGACCCGCCTGGATGAGCAGTTCTTC
CASSEGGTRLDEQFF
>TRBV29-1|TRBJ2-1|many|.
TGCAGCGTCCTTGGGCGGGGTGCCTACAATGAGCAGTTCTTC
CSVLGRGAYNEQFF
>TRBV20-1|TRBJ1-3|.|.
TGCAGTGCTAGAGATAGCGGCCGCTCTGGAAACACCATATATTTT
CSARDSGRSGNTIYF
>TRBV28|TRBJ2-1|.|TRBD1
TGTGCCAGCAGTTTATTAACAGGGGGTAACAATGAGCAGTTCTTC
CASSLLTGGNNEQFF
>TRBV11-1|TRBJ2-3|many|.
TGTGCCAGCAGCATAGGACACTCCGGGGGCACAGATACGCAGTATTTT
CASSIGHSGGTDTQYF
>TRBV9|TRBJ1-5|.|.
TGTGCCAGCAGCGTAGGAGTTGGCGAACAGCCCCAGCATTTT
CASSVGVGEQPQHF
>TRBV28|TRBJ2-1|.|TRBD2
TGCGCCAGCAGTCTCAGGGTAGCGGGAGACCACAGTGAGCAGTTCTTC
CASSLRVAGDHSEQFF
>TRBV7-2|TRBJ2-1|.|.
TGTGCCAGCAGCTCCGTACAGGGTCAGTCCTACAATGAGCAGTTCTTC
CASSSVQGQSYNEQFF
>TRBV7-9|TRBJ2-3|few|TRBD2
TGTGCCAGCAGCAGACTAGCGGGAGTTTCCGATACGCAGTATTTT
CASSRLAGVSDTQYF
>TRBV7-9|TRBJ2-3|many|.
TGTGCCAGCAGCTTAACAACAGGGCTCGGAGATACGCAGTATTTT
CASSLTTGLGDTQYF
>TRBV20-1|TRBJ1-6|many|.
TGCAGTGCTAAACCCCGGACCGCTTATAATTCACCCCTCCACTTT
CSAKPRTAYNSPLHF
>TRBV3-1|TRBJ2-1|many|.
TGTGCCAGCAGCCAAGTGGTACAGGCAGGGGCCTACAATGAGCAGTTCTTC
CASSQVVQAGAYNEQFF
>TRBV20-1|TRBJ2-3|many|.
TGCAGTGCGGCGGGGACACCGGGTAGCACAGATACGCAGTATTTT
CSAAGTPGSTDTQYF
>TRBV7-9|TRBJ2-3|many|.
TGTGCCAGCCGGCCTGGCGGAAGCACAGATACGCAGTATTTT
CASRPGGSTDTQYF
>TRBV6-4|TRBJ2-3|many|.
TGTGCCAGCAGTGCCGGGAGTGAGTCAGATACGCAGTATTTT
CASSAGSESDTQYF
>TRBV20-1|TRBJ2-3|many|.
TGCAGTGCTAGAGAGGGGGAGTCGGGCACAGATACGCAGTATTTT
CSAREGESGTDTQYF
>TRBV28|TRBJ1-4|many|.
TGTGCCAGCATCCGAAGTGGGGGGGTTACTAATGAAAAACTGTTTTTT
CASIRSGGVTNEKLFF
>TRBV28|TRBJ2-5|few|TRBD1
TGTGCCAGCAGTTCGACGGGACAGAACCAAGAGACCCAGTACTTC
CASSSTGQNQETQYF
>TRBV18|TRBJ2-3|many|.
TGTGCCAGCTCTGTCCGTGACACAGATACGCAGTATTTT
CASSVRDTDTQYF